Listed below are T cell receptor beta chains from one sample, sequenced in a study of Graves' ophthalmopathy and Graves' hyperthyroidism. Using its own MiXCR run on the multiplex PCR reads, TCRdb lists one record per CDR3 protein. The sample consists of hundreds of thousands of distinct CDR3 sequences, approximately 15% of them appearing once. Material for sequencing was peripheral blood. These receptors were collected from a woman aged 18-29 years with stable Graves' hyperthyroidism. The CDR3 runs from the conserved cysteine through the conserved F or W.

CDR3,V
CSGPGSIQETQYF,TRBV20-1
CAISQDRGQETQYF,TRBV10-3
CASTDTGTRRSPLHF,TRBV13
CAISYGRRGYDGYTF,TRBV6-5
CATGGQWNQPQHF,TRBV24-1
CASSRVGGGNTEAFF,TRBV4-1
CASSGIRGSEQYF,TRBV2
CASSQGGGTGELFF,TRBV3-1
CASSFRGWNGYTF,TRBV11-2
CASSLRGQDGYTF,TRBV5-1
CASSEDSYGYTF,TRBV10-2
CATSRRRVQSNTGELFF,TRBV24-1
CASSLSGQGFTF,TRBV27
CASARGLNYGYTF,TRBV6-1
CASSQDQGRYGYTF,TRBV3-1
CASSGQASYEQYF,TRBV19
CASSPDGATLETQYF,TRBV12-3/TRBV12-4
CASSLGPGQGLGTEAFF,TRBV11-1
CASTLKENTEAFF,TRBV12-3/TRBV12-4
CASSSVGNYGYTF,TRBV7-3
CASSLDGASYEQYF,TRBV5-1
CASRLTGHYGYTF,TRBV12-3/TRBV12-4
CASSTRGGYRETQYF,TRBV7-2
CASSSTGAGANVLTF,TRBV12-3/TRBV12-4
CASSFQGRGLRGSYGYTF,TRBV12-3/TRBV12-4
CASSPPRSSESMNTEAFF,TRBV18
CASSLRLSGYEQYF,TRBV12-3/TRBV12-4
CASSTRGPGTGELFF,TRBV19
CASSWSPRDRGLRETQYF,TRBV5-1
CASSQEGQIYGYTF,TRBV14
CAISDRGVDEQYF,TRBV6-1
CASSLGQQGSEQYF,TRBV7-9
CSGGEQYF,TRBV29-1
CASSQVRSKNTEAFF,TRBV3-1
CASSEDGGSTEAFF,TRBV2
CASSGRTLNTEAFF,TRBV19
CASSTREWTGKRLTEAFF,TRBV6-2/TRBV6-3
CASSEWPETQYF,TRBV25-1